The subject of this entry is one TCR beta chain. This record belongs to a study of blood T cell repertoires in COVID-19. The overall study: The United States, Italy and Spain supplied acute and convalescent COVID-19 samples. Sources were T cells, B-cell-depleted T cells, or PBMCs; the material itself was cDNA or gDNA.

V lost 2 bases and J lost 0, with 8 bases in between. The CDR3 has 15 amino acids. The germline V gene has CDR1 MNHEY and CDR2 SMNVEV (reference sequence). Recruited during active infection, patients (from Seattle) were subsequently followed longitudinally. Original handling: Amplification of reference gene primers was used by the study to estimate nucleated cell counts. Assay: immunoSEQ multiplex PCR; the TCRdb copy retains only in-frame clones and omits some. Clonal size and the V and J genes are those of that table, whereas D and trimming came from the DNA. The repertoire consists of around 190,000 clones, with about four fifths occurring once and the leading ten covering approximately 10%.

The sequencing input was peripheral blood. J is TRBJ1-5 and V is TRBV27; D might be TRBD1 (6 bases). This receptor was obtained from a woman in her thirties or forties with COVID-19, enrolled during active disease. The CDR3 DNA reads TGTGCCAGCAGTTTAAGGGGACATAGCAATCAGCCCCAGCATTTT. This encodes CASSLRGHSNQPQHF.